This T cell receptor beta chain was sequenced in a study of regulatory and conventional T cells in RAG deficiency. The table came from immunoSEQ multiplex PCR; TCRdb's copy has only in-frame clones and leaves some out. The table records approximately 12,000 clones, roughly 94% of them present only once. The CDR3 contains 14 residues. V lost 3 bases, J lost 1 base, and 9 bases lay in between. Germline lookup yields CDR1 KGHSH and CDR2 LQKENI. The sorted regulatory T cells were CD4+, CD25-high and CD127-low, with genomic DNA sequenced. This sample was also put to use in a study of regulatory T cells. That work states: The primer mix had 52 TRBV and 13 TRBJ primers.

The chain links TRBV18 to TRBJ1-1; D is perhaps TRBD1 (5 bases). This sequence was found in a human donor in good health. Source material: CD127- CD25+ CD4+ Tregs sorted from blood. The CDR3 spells CASSPDIGNTEAFF. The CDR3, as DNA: TGTGCCAGCTCACCGGACATCGGGAACACTGAAGCTTTCTTT.